The 8 T cell receptor beta chains listed next were all sequenced from one sample in a study of beta chain features in type 1 diabetes. The sequenced template was cDNA made from the entire isolated RNA. Method: immunoSEQ multiplex PCR; TCRdb's copy keeps in-frame clones and lacks some. Among 310,000 or so clones, 8% to 13% were seen once, and the ten largest hold over 0.015%. Sequencing was carried out using naive CD4+ T cells from blood. Source of these receptors: a woman aged 25 to 39 in good health.

This clone occurred a few times. The V gene is TRBV29-1, the J gene TRBJ1-3; 10 bases line up with TRBD1. This CDR3 region has 17 residues. V was clipped by 4 bases and J by 2 bases; unmatched bases: 11. In germline, CDR1 is SQVTM, CDR2 ANQGSEA. The CDR3 loop is CSVARDRGDFAGNTIYF. In DNA form, the CDR3 reads TGCAGCGTTGCAAGGGACAGGGGCGATTTTGCTGGAAACACCATATATTTT.

This clone turned up a few times. This rearrangement joins TRBV9 to TRBJ2-3, with TRBD2 as a possible D gene (5 bases). V shed 0 bases and J shed 4 bases, with 15 bases lying between them. The CDR3 is 16 amino acids. Germline V lookup: CDR1 SGDLS, CDR2 YYNGEE. CDR3 in DNA: TGTGCCAGCAGCGTAGGGCCGGGAATTTTCGCAGATACGCAGTATTTT. Its translation is CASSVGPGIFADTQYF.

The V gene is TRBV4-3, the J gene TRBJ2-7; 14 bases are a match to TRBD2. The CDR3 spans 20 residues. Germline loops: CDR1 LGHNA, CDR2 YSLEER. V lost 0 bases, J lost 2 bases, and 12 bases stayed unmatched. The CDR3 reads CASSQEFSLGLAGDTYEQYF. DNA of the CDR3: TGCGCCAGCAGCCAAGAGTTTTCTTTGGGACTAGCGGGAGATACCTACGAGCAGTACTTC.

V usage is TRBV6-6 and J usage is TRBJ2-1; 9 bases fit TRBD1. The CDR3 is 13 residues long. The trim removed 6 bases at V and 9 bases at J, leaving 6 bases unmatched. Germline CDR1 MNHNY, CDR2 SVGAGI (reference sequence). The CDR3 here is CASSFDRGSEQFF. In nucleotides, the CDR3 is TGTGCCAGCAGCTTCGACAGGGGGAGTGAGCAGTTCTTC.

This clone has only a few counts. As DNA, the CDR3 is TGTGCCAGCAGCGTAGAAGGCAGGAGGGAGAGCATTCAGTACTTC. Protein: CASSVEGRRESIQYF. The V gene is TRBV9, the J gene TRBJ2-4, with a tentative D call TRBD2 (6 bases). The CDR3 sequence is 15 residues long. The ends were cut back, 0 bases at V and 9 bases at J, with 16 bases in the middle. Germline values: CDR1 SGDLS, CDR2 YYNGEE. The full variable domain, completed using reference TRBV9 and TRBJ2-4, is DSGVTQTPKHLITATGQRVTLRCSPRSGDLSVYWYQQSLDQGLQFLIQYYNGEERAKGNILERFSAQQFPDLHSELNLSSLELGDSALYFCASSVEGRRESIQYFGAGTRLSVL.

The chain is built from TRBV18 and TRBJ2-7; D ambiguous. Germline V gives CDR1 KGHSH, CDR2 LQKENI. This CDR3 comprises 13 residues. Between the trimmed V and J ends, which lost 3 bases and 0 bases, there was a span of 6 bases. The CDR3 loop is CASSPNSSYEQYF. The CDR3 region has the DNA TGTGCCAGCTCACCCAACAGCTCCTACGAGCAGTACTTC.

The chain couples TRBV27 to TRBJ2-6; TRBD1 might be the D (6 bases). The V gene lost 4 bases and the J gene lost 0 bases, with 13 bases spanning the gap. Germline V CDR1 and CDR2: MNHEY, SMNVEV (reference sequence). The CDR3 runs to 17 residues. As DNA, the CDR3 is TGTGCCAGCAGTTCCAGACAGGTTACCTCTGGGGCCAACGTCCTGACTTTC. This codes for CASSSRQVTSGANVLTF.

The genes are TRBV4-2 and TRBJ2-7, with 7 bases lining up with TRBD2. CDR1 and CDR2 (germline): LGHNA, YNFKEQ. V gave up 3 bases and J gave up 4 bases; unmatched junction bases: 6. This CDR3 has 14 amino acids. The chain's CDR3 is CASSHVGDYYEQYF. The CDR3 DNA reads TGTGCCAGCAGCCACGTCGGGGACTATTACGAGCAGTACTTC.